These T cell receptor beta chains were read from a single sample in a study of T cells in Graves' hyperthyroidism and ophthalmopathy. TCRdb re-derived calls from the multiplex PCR reads in MiXCR, one entry per CDR3 protein. Of about 720,000 distinct CDR3 sequences in the sample, about 17% were seen once. Sequenced input: blood. The source is a man aged 18 to 35 with Graves' hyperthyroidism. The CDR3 runs from the conserved cysteine through the conserved F or W. The order of the fields is J gene, D gene, V gene, clone size, CDR3 protein, CDR3 DNA. A D gene is named only where the DNA matches it firmly. A clone size is listed for some rows: how often the clone was seen (once, few, many), or a class if it is expanded.

j_gene: TRBJ1-6
d_gene: NA
v_gene: TRBV11-1
abundance: many
CDR3aa: CASSLEQLNRNSPLHF
CDR3nt: TGTGCCAGCAGCTTGGAACAGCTAAATCGGAATTCACCCCTCCACTTT

j_gene: TRBJ2-7
d_gene: NA
v_gene: TRBV2
abundance: NA
CDR3aa: CVSNCLLARYPPYEQYF
CDR3nt: TGTGTCAGCAATTGCCTACTCGCAAGATATCCGCCCTACGAGCAGTACTTC

j_gene: TRBJ2-2
d_gene: NA
v_gene: TRBV7-6
abundance: many
CDR3aa: CASSRGTNTGELFF
CDR3nt: TGTGCCAGCAGCCGCGGGACTAACACCGGGGAGCTGTTTTTT

j_gene: TRBJ1-6
d_gene: NA
v_gene: TRBV10-3
abundance: few
CDR3aa: CAISKLRQSSYNSPLHF
CDR3nt: TGTGCCATCAGTAAACTTCGACAGAGCTCCTATAATTCACCCCTCCACTTT

j_gene: TRBJ1-5
d_gene: NA
v_gene: TRBV3-1
abundance: NA
CDR3aa: CASSTSTGGRQPQHF
CDR3nt: TGTGCCAGCAGCACATCGACGGGAGGGCGGCAGCCCCAGCATTTT

j_gene: TRBJ2-7
d_gene: NA
v_gene: TRBV4-1
abundance: few
CDR3aa: CASSPLGGGGEQYF
CDR3nt: TGCGCCAGCAGCCCCCTGGGGGGAGGGGGCGAGCAGTACTTC

j_gene: TRBJ1-1
d_gene: NA
v_gene: TRBV7-2
abundance: many
CDR3aa: CASSPTVQNTEAFF
CDR3nt: TGTGCCAGCAGCCCGACCGTCCAGAACACTGAAGCTTTCTTT

j_gene: TRBJ1-5
d_gene: NA
v_gene: TRBV12-3/TRBV12-4
abundance: many
CDR3aa: CASRRPGGTQHF
CDR3nt: TGTGCCAGCAGGAGGCCGGGAGGGACCCAGCATTTT

j_gene: TRBJ2-7
d_gene: TRBD2
v_gene: TRBV6-1
abundance: NA
CDR3aa: CASLTTSEHYEQYF
CDR3nt: TGTGCCAGCTTAACGACTAGCGAGCACTACGAGCAGTACTTC

j_gene: TRBJ2-3
d_gene: TRBD1
v_gene: TRBV7-8
abundance: many
CDR3aa: CASSLSTGGTISTDTQYF
CDR3nt: TGTGCCAGCAGCCTCTCCACAGGGGGCACGATTAGCACAGATACGCAGTATTTT

j_gene: TRBJ1-2
d_gene: NA
v_gene: TRBV2
abundance: many
CDR3aa: CASSDLGIVYGYTF
CDR3nt: TGTGCCAGCAGTGATCTTGGGATAGTATATGGCTACACCTTC

j_gene: TRBJ2-5
d_gene: TRBD2
v_gene: TRBV24-1
abundance: many
CDR3aa: CATSDPTSAQETQYF
CDR3nt: TGTGCCACCAGTGATCCGACTAGCGCCCAGGAGACCCAGTACTTC

j_gene: TRBJ2-2
d_gene: NA
v_gene: TRBV6-2/TRBV6-3
abundance: many
CDR3aa: CASGDTGELFF
CDR3nt: TGTGCCAGTGGGGATACCGGGGAGCTGTTTTTT

j_gene: TRBJ2-7
d_gene: TRBD1
v_gene: TRBV9
abundance: NA
CDR3aa: CASSGQGLNEQYF
CDR3nt: TGTGCCAGCAGCGGACAGGGTCTGAACGAGCAGTACTTC

j_gene: TRBJ2-3
d_gene: TRBD2
v_gene: TRBV5-4
abundance: few
CDR3aa: CASSWRLAEGTDTQYF
CDR3nt: TGTGCCAGCAGCTGGCGACTAGCGGAGGGGACAGATACGCAGTATTTT

j_gene: TRBJ2-6
d_gene: TRBD1
v_gene: TRBV19
abundance: NA
CDR3aa: CASSPFDRGSGANVLTF
CDR3nt: TGTGCCAGTAGTCCTTTCGACAGGGGCTCTGGGGCCAACGTCCTGACTTTC

j_gene: TRBJ2-5
d_gene: NA
v_gene: TRBV20-1
abundance: many
CDR3aa: CSARDPIRGETQYF
CDR3nt: TGCAGTGCTAGAGACCCTATTAGGGGGGAGACCCAGTACTTC

j_gene: TRBJ2-5
d_gene: NA
v_gene: TRBV4-1
abundance: NA
CDR3aa: CASSQDPSLSGETQYF
CDR3nt: TGCGCCAGCAGCCAAGATCCCTCTCTGTCAGGAGAGACCCAGTACTTC

j_gene: TRBJ1-2
d_gene: TRBD1
v_gene: TRBV12-5
abundance: NA
CDR3aa: CASGFNSNTGDYGYTF
CDR3nt: TGTGCTAGTGGTTTCAACAGTAATACAGGGGACTATGGCTACACCTTC

j_gene: TRBJ2-7
d_gene: TRBD1
v_gene: TRBV6-5
abundance: NA
CDR3aa: CASSYSGTGSLGQYF
CDR3nt: TGTGCCAGCAGTTACTCTGGGACAGGGTCCCTTGGGCAGTACTTC

j_gene: TRBJ2-3
d_gene: NA
v_gene: TRBV11-2
abundance: NA
CDR3aa: CASSYPSTADTQYF
CDR3nt: TGTGCCAGCAGCTACCCGAGCACGGCAGATACGCAGTATTTT

j_gene: TRBJ1-1
d_gene: NA
v_gene: TRBV6-2/TRBV6-3
abundance: few
CDR3aa: CASNRQSMNTEAFF
CDR3nt: TGTGCCAGCAATCGACAGTCCATGAACACTGAAGCTTTCTTT

j_gene: TRBJ2-1
d_gene: NA
v_gene: TRBV5-5
abundance: NA
CDR3aa: CASSWRGGSYNEQFF
CDR3nt: TGTGCCAGCAGCTGGCGAGGGGGTTCCTACAATGAGCAGTTCTTC